The 29 T cell receptor beta chains below all came from one sample that was sequenced in a study of CD8 T cells in ankylosing spondylitis. TCRdb itself ran the 5' RACE reads through MiXCR, one entry per CDR3 protein. The profile shows approximately 220,000 distinct CDR3 sequences, more than 25% of them singletons. The sample consisted of blood, either unsorted or a sorted T cell fraction (not recorded which). Receptors originate from a male donor with ankylosing spondylitis or in good health (not recorded which).

This clonotype was counted ten times or more. The chain has TRBV4-1 and TRBJ2-2, with D tentatively TRBD1 (6 bases). Trimming removed 6 bases from V and 5 bases from J, with 16 bases in between. Looked up from germline, CDR1 is MGHRA and CDR2 is YSYEKL. The CDR3 length is 15 residues. CDR3 loop: CASRLAPQGTGELFF. CDR3 sequence (DNA): TGCGCCAGCAGGCTCGCCCCACAGGGAACCGGGGAGCTGTTTTTT.

The sample holds many counts of this clonotype. This chain joins TRBV4-3 and TRBJ2-1; the D gene is possibly TRBD2 (6 bases). This CDR3 contains 14 residues. Germline V lookup: CDR1 LGHNA, CDR2 YSLEER. Trimming pared 1 base from V and 9 bases from J, leaving 13 bases between. CDR3 sequence: CASSQGLVSGEQFF. The CDR3 nucleotides are TGCGCCAGCAGCCAAGGACTAGTCTCTGGTGAGCAGTTCTTC.

This clonotype was observed a few times. The chain uses TRBV5-6 and TRBJ2-5; unclear D gene. CDR1 and CDR2 from the germline V gene are SGHDT and YYEEEE. Trimming left V 2 bases short and J 1 base short, with 6 bases between. CDR3 length equals 13 residues. The CDR3 loop is CASSFGTQETQYF. The CDR3 DNA reads TGTGCCAGCAGCTTCGGTACCCAAGAGACCCAGTACTTC.

This clonotype was seen a single time. V usage is TRBV10-3 and J usage is TRBJ2-5; no reliable D call. Germline CDR1 and CDR2: ENHRY and SYGVKD. Trimming shortened V by 3 bases and J by 1 base, and 6 bases separated the two germline ends. The CDR3 totals 13 residues. CDR3 amino acids: CAISDGVQETQYF. CDR3 nucleotides: TGTGCCATCAGTGATGGGGTCCAAGAGACCCAGTACTTC.

For the CDR3, the DNA is TGTGCCAGCAGCCTCTCCGGGACCCAAGATTCACCCCTCCACTTT. Translated: CASSLSGTQDSPLHF. V is TRBV12-3 or TRBV12-4 and J is TRBJ1-6, with D perhaps TRBD1 (5 bases). The CDR3 has 15 amino acids. V was cut by 6 bases and J by 8 bases, with 17 bases left in between.

The chain combines TRBV5-1 with TRBJ2-5, with 10 bases that match TRBD2. CDR1 SGHRS and CDR2 YFSETQ come from the germline V gene. The CDR3 is 16 amino acids. J was trimmed by 5 bases and V by 4 bases; bases with no gene match: 11. In nucleotides, the CDR3 is TGCGCCAGCAGCCAGGGGACTAGCGCAGGTCGGGAGACCCAGTACTTC. Amino acid sequence: CASSQGTSAGRETQYF.

This clonotype was recorded a few times. The rearrangement links TRBV29-1 to TRBJ2-3; a weak D match, TRBD1 (8 bases). From germline, CDR1 is SQVTM and CDR2 ANQGSEA. V lost 6 bases and J 2 bases, leaving 15 bases between the germline ends. The CDR3 covers 14 residues. The CDR3 coding sequence is TGCAGCGTGGCACAGGGGGGGCCCACAGATACGCAGTATTTT. Its protein product is CSVAQGGPTDTQYF.

This clonotype showed up many times. The V gene is TRBV12-3 or TRBV12-4, the J gene TRBJ2-1; D possibly corresponds to TRBD2 (7 bases). The CDR3 covers 16 residues. With 1 base removed from V and 0 bases from J, the gap between germline ends came to 10 bases. In DNA form, the CDR3 reads TGTGCCAGCAGTTTAGGGGGGGGGGCCTCCTACAATGAGCAGTTCTTC. Amino acid sequence: CASSLGGGASYNEQFF.

The chain is built from TRBV7-3 and TRBJ2-3, with D maybe TRBD2 (6 bases). CDR1 and CDR2 (germline): SGHTA, FQGTGA. Trimming took off 3 bases at V and 5 bases at J, with 12 bases between the two ends. This CDR3 spans 14 amino acids. CDR3 region: CASSFGGSEDTQYF. DNA for the CDR3: TGTGCCAGCAGCTTCGGGGGTTCGGAAGATACGCAGTATTTT.

This clonotype appeared many times. This sequence joins TRBV24-1 and TRBJ2-5; TRBD1 agrees at 10 bases. V was pared by 4 bases and J by 2 bases, with 3 bases of the junction left unmatched. CDR1 and CDR2 from the germline V gene are KGHDR and SFDVKD. The CDR3 runs to 15 residues. The CDR3 nucleotides are TGTGCCACCAGTGAGGGACAGGGGCCTCAAGAGACCCAGTACTTC. Translation gives CATSEGQGPQETQYF.

Regarding this clonotype: A much larger clone differs by one base, so this may be a read error. The chain employs TRBV7-9 and TRBJ1-6, with D unclear. Looked up from germline, CDR1 is SEHNR and CDR2 is FQNEAQ (reference sequence). V shed 3 bases and J shed 5 bases, with 2 bases lying between them. The CDR3 has 12 residues. The DNA of the CDR3 is TGTGCCAGCAGCTTTGATAATTCACCCCTCCACTTT. It translates to CASSFDNSPLHF. The full variable domain, its missing parts supplied by reference TRBV7-9 and TRBJ1-6, is DTGVSQNPRHKITKRGQNVTFRCDPISEHNRLYWYRQTLGQGPEFLTYFQNEAQLEKSRLLSDRFSAERPKGSFSTLEIQRTEQGDSAMYLCASSFDNSPLHFGNGTRLTVT.

In its sample, this clonotype was seen many times. The chain is built from TRBV4-1 and TRBJ2-3, with 10 bases lining up with TRBD2. The germline V gene encodes CDR1 MGHRA and CDR2 YSYEKL. The CDR3 covers 17 residues. V dropped 2 bases and J dropped 1; count of bases not matched to a gene: 6. CDR3 sequence reads: CASSQKAGGSGTDTQYF. The CDR3 nucleotides are TGCGCCAGCAGCCAAAAAGCGGGGGGGTCCGGCACAGATACGCAGTATTTT.

This clonotype occurred many times. In DNA form, the CDR3 reads TGCGCCAGCAGCTTGGCCGGGACTAGCGGGTTCCACGAGCAGTACTTC. Translation: CASSLAGTSGFHEQYF. The chain links TRBV5-1 to TRBJ2-7; TRBD2 agrees at 12 bases. This CDR3 is 16 amino acids long. The V segment lost 0 bases and the J segment 5 bases; nucleotides outside the gene matches: 6. Germline CDR1 reads SGHRS; CDR2 reads YFSETQ.

The table lists this clonotype with many counts. The V and J genes are TRBV12-3 or TRBV12-4 and TRBJ1-3, with a possible D match to TRBD1 (5 bases). CDR3 length: 12 amino acids. Between the trimmed V and J ends, which lost 8 bases and 8 bases, there was a span of 13 bases. CDR3: CASGDRTDTIYF. For the CDR3, the DNA is TGTGCCAGCGGGGACCGGACGGACACCATATATTTT.

V usage is TRBV5-1 and J usage is TRBJ2-7; the D gene is possibly TRBD1 (6 bases). This CDR3 comprises 13 residues. CDR1 and CDR2 (germline): SGHRS, YFSETQ. Trimming took off 2 bases at V and 5 bases at J, with 11 bases between the two ends. The CDR3 sequence: CASSLAGDHEQYF. In nucleotides, the CDR3 is TGCGCCAGCAGCTTAGCAGGGGACCACGAGCAGTACTTC.

This clonotype came up many times. The V and J genes are TRBV11-3 and TRBJ2-1, with 7 bases fitting TRBD1. From germline, CDR1 is SGHNT and CDR2 YENEEA. The length of the CDR3 is 15 residues. The ends lost 4 bases at V and 9 bases at J; junction bases unmatched: 12. The DNA for the CDR3 is TGTGCCAGCAGCTCTAATGCCGGACAGGCAGGTGAGCAGTTCTTC. Amino acids: CASSSNAGQAGEQFF.

The table lists this clonotype with many counts. This sequence joins TRBV20-1 and TRBJ2-3; the D is unclear. The CDR3 length is 12 residues. CDR1 DFQATT and CDR2 SNEGSKA come from the germline V gene (reference sequence). The germline V and J ends were trimmed by 7 bases and 1 base, with 9 bases remaining between them. CDR3 loop: CSVHRGTDTQYF. The DNA for the CDR3 is TGCAGTGTCCACCGGGGCACAGATACGCAGTATTTT.

This clonotype turned up a few times. This chain links TRBV29-1 with TRBJ2-3; D tentatively reads TRBD1 or TRBD2 (7 bases each). The CDR3 length is 14 residues. Trimming removed 5 bases at V and 6 bases at J, with 18 bases between. Germline V gene sequence: CDR1 SQVTM, CDR2 ANQGSEA. CDR3 sequence (DNA): TGCAGCGTTACCTCAGGGGGGGTCCCGGATACGCAGTATTTT. Protein sequence: CSVTSGGVPDTQYF.

In this sample, this clonotype turned up many times. The chain couples TRBV4-1 to TRBJ1-5; no clear D. The CDR3 totals 17 residues. The V gene's germline CDR1 is MGHRA and CDR2 YSYEKL. The ends were cut back, 0 bases at V and 3 bases at J, with 15 bases in the middle. CDR3 protein: CASSQDPGETNNQPQHF. CDR3 in DNA: TGCGCCAGCAGCCAAGATCCCGGGGAGACCAACAATCAGCCCCAGCATTTT.

The genes are TRBV20-1 and TRBJ2-7; D call uncertain. Germline-derived CDR1 and CDR2 are DFQATT and SNEGSKA (reference sequence). This CDR3 contains 13 residues. The V end lost 6 bases, the J end lost 4 bases, and 16 bases lay between the germline ends. The CDR3 loop is CSASGPYYYEQYF. The DNA for the CDR3 is TGCAGTGCCAGTGGTCCCTATTATTACGAGCAGTACTTC.

In its sample, this clonotype was seen a few times. The V call is TRBV29-1, the J call TRBJ1-1; a possible D gene is TRBD1 (6 bases). Germline-derived CDR1 and CDR2 are SQVTM and ANQGSEA. The CDR3 has 13 residues. With 7 bases removed from V and 5 bases from J, the gap between germline ends came to 17 bases. The DNA for the CDR3 is TGCAGCGGACAACAGGGAGGGGAGACTGAAGCTTTCTTT. Its translation: CSGQQGGETEAFF.

V is TRBV29-1 and J is TRBJ2-2; D may match TRBD1 or TRBD2 (6 bases each). Trimming took 6 bases from V and 5 from J, leaving 16 bases between them. Germline CDR1 reads SQVTM; CDR2 reads ANQGSEA. This CDR3 contains 14 residues. The CDR3 bases are TGCAGCGTCAGGTCTTCGGGGGCTACCGGGGAGCTGTTTTTT. It is translated as CSVRSSGATGELFF.

As concerns this clonotype: This may arise from a read error, as a much more abundant clone is one base away. The chain couples TRBV16 to TRBJ1-6; possible D gene TRBD1, 5 bases. This CDR3 contains 15 residues. In germline, CDR1 is KGHSY, CDR2 FQNENV. The CDR3 protein is CASSQSGQGDSPPHF. The CDR3 DNA follows: TGTGCCAGCAGCCAATCCGGTCAGGGTGATTCACCCCCCCACTTT.

The chain employs TRBV11-2 and TRBJ2-1; 12 nucleotides match TRBD1. CDR1 and CDR2 (germline): SGHAT, FQNNGV. V was clipped by 5 bases and J by 8 bases; unmatched bases: 7. This CDR3 is 15 amino acids long. The CDR3 nucleotides read TGTGCCAGCAGCCCCCGGGACAGGGGGCGGGATGAGCAGTTCTTC. It is translated as CASSPRDRGRDEQFF.

This clonotype occurred many times. The V gene is TRBV18, the J gene TRBJ1-5; D is undetermined. Germline V gene data show CDR1 as KGHSH and CDR2 as LQKENI. Between the trimmed V and J ends, which lost 5 bases and 0 bases, there was a span of 8 bases. This CDR3 is 14 amino acids long. Written as DNA, the CDR3 is TGTGCCAGCTCAGATGAGTATAGCAATCAGCCCCAGCATTTT. Translation: CASSDEYSNQPQHF.

The sample holds many counts of this clonotype. The genes are TRBV5-6 and TRBJ2-2; D may be TRBD2 (5 bases). This CDR3 is built from 16 residues. The germline V and J ends were trimmed by 2 bases and 5 bases, with 16 bases remaining between them. Germline CDR1 SGHDT, CDR2 YYEEEE. CDR3 sequence (DNA): TGTGCCAGCAGCTTCCCGGACTCCCGCTCGACCGGGGAGCTGTTTTTT. Translating gives CASSFPDSRSTGELFF.

V gene TRBV19 combines with J gene TRBJ2-5, with TRBD2 identical over 8 bases. Germline V gives CDR1 LNHDA, CDR2 SQIVND (reference sequence). The CDR3 is made up of 15 amino acids. The trim removed 3 bases at V and 4 bases at J, leaving 7 bases unmatched. The CDR3 loop reads CASSITGGSGETQYF. The CDR3 DNA sequence: TGTGCCAGTAGTATTACGGGAGGGTCAGGAGAGACCCAGTACTTC.

This clonotype was counted at least ten times. The CDR3 sequence is CAISGLNTGELFF. CDR3 nucleotides: TGTGCCATCAGTGGACTGAACACCGGGGAGCTGTTTTTT. The rearrangement uses TRBV10-3 and TRBJ2-2; D unclear. V dropped 4 bases and J dropped 1 base, with 4 bases sitting between them. Germline values: CDR1 ENHRY, CDR2 SYGVKD. The CDR3 is 13 residues long.

This clonotype was observed a handful of times. This sequence joins TRBV20-1 and TRBJ2-1, with D unclear. Germline lookup yields CDR1 DFQATT and CDR2 SNEGSKA (reference sequence). V was clipped by 2 bases and J by 5 bases, with 7 bases between them. This CDR3 is built from 12 residues. The CDR3 nucleotides read TGCAGTGCTAGACTCCGGGACAATGAGCAGTTCTTC. It codes for CSARLRDNEQFF.